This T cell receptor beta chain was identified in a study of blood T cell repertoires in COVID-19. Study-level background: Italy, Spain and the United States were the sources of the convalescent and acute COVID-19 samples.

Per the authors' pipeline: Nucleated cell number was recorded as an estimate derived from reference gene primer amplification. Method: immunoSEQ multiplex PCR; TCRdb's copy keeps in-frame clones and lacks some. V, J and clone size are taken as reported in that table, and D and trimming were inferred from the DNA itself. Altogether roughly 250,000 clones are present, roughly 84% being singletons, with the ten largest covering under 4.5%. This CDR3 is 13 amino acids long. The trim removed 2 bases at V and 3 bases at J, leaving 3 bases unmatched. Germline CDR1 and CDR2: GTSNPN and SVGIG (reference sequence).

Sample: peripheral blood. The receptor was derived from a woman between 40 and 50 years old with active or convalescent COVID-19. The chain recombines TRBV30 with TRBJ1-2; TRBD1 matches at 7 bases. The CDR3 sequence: CAWSRQGDYGYTF. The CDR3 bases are TGTGCCTGGAGTAGACAGGGCGACTATGGCTACACCTTC.